The sequence of this T cell receptor (beta chain) was determined in a study of blood T cell repertoires in COVID-19. TCRdb's table, derived via immunoSEQ multiplex PCR, lists solely in-frame clones and lacks some. The sample lists about 440,000 clones; less than 95% were seen once. This clonotype was sampled from a man younger than 35 who had recovered from COVID-19. The source material was PBMCs or T cells enriched from blood (not recorded which).

The CDR3 spells CASSLLSLRVAKNIQYF. In nucleotides, the CDR3 is TGTGCCAGCAGCTTATTATCGCTCCGGGTAGCCAAAAACATTCAGTACTTC. The V and J genes are TRBV11-2 and TRBJ2-4; no reliable D call. Germline CDR1 and CDR2: SGHAT and FQNNGV. Trimming stripped 2 bases from V and 0 bases from J, with 14 bases between. This CDR3 has 17 residues.